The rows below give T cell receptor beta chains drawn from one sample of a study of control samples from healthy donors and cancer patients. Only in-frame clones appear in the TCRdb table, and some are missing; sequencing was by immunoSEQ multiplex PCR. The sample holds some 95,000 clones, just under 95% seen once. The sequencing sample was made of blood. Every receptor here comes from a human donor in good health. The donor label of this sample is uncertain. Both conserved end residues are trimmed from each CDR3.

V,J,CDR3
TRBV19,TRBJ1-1,ASSLMMNTEAF
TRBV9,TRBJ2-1,ASNQGDRGNEQF
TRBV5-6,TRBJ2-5,ASSLIREETQY
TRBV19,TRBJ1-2,ASSPLRQPNYGYT
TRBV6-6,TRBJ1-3,ASSYDRARSGNTIY
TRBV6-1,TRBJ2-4,ASSEQAGANIQY
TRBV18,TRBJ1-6,ASSPNSGTGNSPLH
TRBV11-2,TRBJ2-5,ASPGQGARETQY
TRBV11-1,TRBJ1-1,ASSSGWGYTEAF
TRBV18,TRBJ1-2,ASSPGSGGYT
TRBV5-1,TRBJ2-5,ASSLSAGGETQY
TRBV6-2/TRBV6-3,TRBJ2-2,ASSYFPNTGELF
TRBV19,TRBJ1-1,ASSIQRGTEAF
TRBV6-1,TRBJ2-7,ASSEALGPYEQY
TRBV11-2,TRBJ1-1,ASSLDPRAGAF
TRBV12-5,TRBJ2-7,ASGLDSYEQY
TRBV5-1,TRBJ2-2,ASSYGTEGNTGELF
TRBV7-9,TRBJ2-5,ASSLEGYPQETQY
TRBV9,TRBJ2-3,ASSRLGDTQY
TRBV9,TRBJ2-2,ASSMTGSNTGELF
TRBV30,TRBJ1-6,ACGQGPGALH
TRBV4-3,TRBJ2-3,ASSQAPGATDTQY
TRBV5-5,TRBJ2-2,ASSWDRVNTGELF
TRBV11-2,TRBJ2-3,ASSPGTVSQY
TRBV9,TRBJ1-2,ASSVGGQGNYGYT
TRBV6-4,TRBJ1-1,ASSAQGQGRTEAF
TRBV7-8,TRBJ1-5,ASSLSSRASGQPQH